This record looks at one T cell receptor beta chain sequence and its context. What it binds is unknown. Ahead of sequencing, the ViraFEST assay grew antigen-specific CD4+ T cells using viral peptide pools. Between days 9 and 10 of culture, CD4+ T cells were separated out. Each participant was administered two doses of either the BNT162b2 or the mRNA-1273 vaccine. Germline CDR1 MDHEN, CDR2 SYDVKM. The CDR3 sequence is 14 residues long. The V end was cut by 6 bases, the J end by 3 bases, with 14 bases between. These data are taken from a study of vaccination effects on CD4 cells after COVID-19. Study in general: The median interval between the second dose and post-vaccine sampling was 72 days.

Measured with immunoSEQ multiplex PCR; TCRdb has only the in-frame clones, and not every one. The table lists 10,000 to 15,000 clones, roughly 70% of them singletons. Findings of the study overall: There was marked clonal contraction among infection- and vaccine-induced clones late after vaccination.

This chain uses TRBV28 with TRBJ2-5; possibly TRBD2 for D (6 bases). Specimen: CD4+ T cells from PBMCs cultured with SARS-CoV-2 spike peptides, collected after COVID-19 vaccination. This receptor was obtained from a human donor who received a COVID-19 vaccine. The CDR3: CASSTWRREETQYF. For the CDR3, the DNA is TGTGCCAGCAGCACCTGGAGGAGGGAAGAGACCCAGTACTTC.